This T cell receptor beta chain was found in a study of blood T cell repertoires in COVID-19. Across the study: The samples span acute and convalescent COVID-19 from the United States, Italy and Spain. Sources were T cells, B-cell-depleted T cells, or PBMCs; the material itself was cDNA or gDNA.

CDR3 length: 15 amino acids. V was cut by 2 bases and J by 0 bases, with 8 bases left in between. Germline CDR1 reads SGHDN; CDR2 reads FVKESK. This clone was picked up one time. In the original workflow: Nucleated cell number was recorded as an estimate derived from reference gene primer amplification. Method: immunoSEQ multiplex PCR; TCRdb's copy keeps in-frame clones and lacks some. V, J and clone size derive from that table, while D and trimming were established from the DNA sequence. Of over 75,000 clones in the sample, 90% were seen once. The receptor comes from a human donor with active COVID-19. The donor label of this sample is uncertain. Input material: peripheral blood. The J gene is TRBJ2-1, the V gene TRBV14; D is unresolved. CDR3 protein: CASSQPHFSYNEQFF. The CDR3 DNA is TGTGCCAGCAGCCAACCTCACTTCTCCTACAATGAGCAGTTCTTC.